This entry lists 26 T cell receptor beta chains sequenced from one sample in a study of blood T cell repertoires in COVID-19. This table comes from immunoSEQ multiplex PCR, and its TCRdb copy is limited to in-frame clones, with some not included. The table lists about 200,000 clones, roughly 86% of them singletons. Sequences were obtained from peripheral blood. All receptors derive from a man between 18 and 29 years old with active or convalescent COVID-19.

V is TRBV12-3 or TRBV12-4 and J is TRBJ2-1, with 7 bases lining up with TRBD2. The trim removed 3 bases at V and 7 bases at J, leaving 3 bases unmatched. The CDR3 spans 13 residues. CDR3 sequence: CASSFHSGNEQFF. The CDR3 DNA sequence: TGTGCCAGCAGTTTCCATAGCGGGAATGAGCAGTTCTTC.

The chain's CDR3 is CASSYLAGNTGELFF. The DNA for the CDR3 is TGCGCCAGCAGCTACCTAGCGGGTAACACCGGGGAGCTGTTTTTT. This sequence joins TRBV4-3 and TRBJ2-2, with TRBD2 identical over 8 bases. Germline values: CDR1 LGHNA, CDR2 YSLEER. The J segment lost 2 bases and the V segment lost 5 bases, leaving 4 bases of the junction unmatched. The CDR3 consists of 15 residues.

The rearrangement joins TRBV29-1 to TRBJ1-1; D gene unclear. The V and J ends lost 5 bases and 5 bases respectively, with 12 bases between them. Germline loops: CDR1 SQVTM, CDR2 ANQGSEA. The length of the CDR3 is 12 residues. The CDR3 nucleotides read TGCAGCGTTCTCCGGAGAGGAACTGAAGCTTTCTTT. Amino acid sequence: CSVLRRGTEAFF.

This sequence joins TRBV5-1 and TRBJ1-1, with D maybe TRBD1 (6 bases). V was pared by 4 bases and J by 1 base, with 14 bases between. Germline V gives CDR1 SGHRS, CDR2 YFSETQ. This CDR3 has 15 amino acids. The DNA for the CDR3 is TGCGCCAGCAGCACTGAACAGGGCGCGAACACTGAAGCTTTCTTT. Amino acids: CASSTEQGANTEAFF.

This clone was seen at least ten times. The chain's CDR3 is CASSPLVGSPTQKETQYF. CDR3 DNA sequence: TGTGCCAGCAGTCCCCTAGTCGGGAGCCCCACACAAAAGGAGACCCAGTACTTC. V usage is TRBV27 and J usage is TRBJ2-5; D is possibly TRBD2 (6 bases). The CDR3 has 18 amino acids. The V gene lost 5 bases and the J gene lost 5 bases, with 27 bases spanning the gap. Germline V lookup: CDR1 MNHEY, CDR2 SMNVEV (reference sequence).

This chain links TRBV6-2 or TRBV6-3 with TRBJ2-6; unclear D gene. The CDR3 has 17 residues. Germline assignment: CDR1 MNHEY and CDR2 SVGEGT. Trimming took off 2 bases at V and 0 bases at J, with 11 bases between the two ends. CDR3: CASSYPGGSSGANVLTF. Written as DNA, the CDR3 is TGTGCCAGCAGTTACCCCGGCGGTAGCTCTGGGGCCAACGTCCTGACTTTC.

The chain joins TRBV19 to TRBJ2-3; the D gene is possibly TRBD1 (6 bases). In germline, CDR1 is LNHDA, CDR2 SQIVND (reference sequence). The V gene lost 10 bases and the J gene lost 0 bases, with 14 bases spanning the gap. There are 14 residues in the CDR3. The CDR3 protein is CATTGTTSTDTQYF. In nucleotides, the CDR3 is TGTGCCACCACAGGGACAACTAGCACAGATACGCAGTATTTT.

The chain is built from TRBV19 and TRBJ1-6; 10 bases line up with TRBD1. Germline V gives CDR1 LNHDA, CDR2 SQIVND (reference sequence). Trimming removed 5 bases from V and 6 bases from J; junction bases left unmatched: 4. The CDR3 has 15 residues. The CDR3: CASSPRTGGNSPLHF. The CDR3 DNA reads as TGTGCCAGTAGTCCTCGGACAGGGGGTAATTCACCCCTCCACTTT.

The chain joins TRBV18 to TRBJ2-2, with D maybe TRBD2 (5 bases). The CDR3 extends over 16 amino acids. The germline V and J ends were trimmed by 0 bases and 4 bases, with 12 bases remaining between them. The germline CDR1 and CDR2 sequences are KGHSH and LQKENI. The DNA for the CDR3 is TGTGCCAGCTCACCACCGATGCGAGGGCTCACCGGGGAGCTGTTTTTT. Protein product: CASSPPMRGLTGELFF.

The chain has TRBV15 and TRBJ1-6; TRBD1 matches at 7 bases. V trimming: 1 base; J trimming: 6 bases; junction bases outside the gene matches: 0. Looked up from germline, CDR1 is LNHNV and CDR2 is YYDKDF (reference sequence). The CDR3 consists of 14 residues. CDR3 DNA sequence: TGTGCCACCAGCAGAGGACAGGGTAATTCACCCCTCCACTTT. This codes for CATSRGQGNSPLHF.

This chain links TRBV5-5 with TRBJ2-5, with 9 bases lining up with TRBD2. CDR1 and CDR2 from the germline V gene are SGHKS and YYEKEE (reference sequence). With 0 bases clipped from V and 5 bases from J, the junction kept 11 bases outside the gene matches. The CDR3 runs 17 residues. CDR3 nucleotide sequence: TGTGCCAGCAGCTTGGGTAGCGGGGGCCGAAAGTGGGAGACCCAGTACTTC. Its protein product is CASSLGSGGRKWETQYF.

This clone showed up just once. The rearrangement links TRBV5-6 to TRBJ2-5; 9 positions agree with TRBD2. Trimming cost V 0 bases and J 3 bases; bases outside gene matches: 6. CDR1 is SGHDT and CDR2 is YYEEEE in the germline V gene. The CDR3 has 16 amino acids. Here the CDR3 reads CASSLGSRGGEETQYF. In DNA, the CDR3 is TGTGCCAGCAGCTTGGGTTCGCGGGGGGGCGAAGAGACCCAGTACTTC. Looking up the rest from reference TRBV5-6 and TRBJ2-5 gives the full variable domain: DAGVTQSPTHLIKTRGQQVTLRCSPKSGHDTVSWYQQALGQGPQFIFQYYEEEERQRGNFPDRFSGHQFPNYSSELNVNALLLGDSALYLCASSLGSRGGEETQYFGPGTRLLVL.

The chain combines TRBV19 with TRBJ2-7; D possibly corresponds to TRBD1 (5 bases). Germline V gene lookup returns CDR1 LNHDA and CDR2 SQIVND (reference sequence). The CDR3 is 11 amino acids. V shed 7 bases and J shed 4 bases, with 8 bases lying between them. The chain's CDR3 is CASMGQYEQYF. The CDR3 DNA follows: TGTGCCAGTATGGGGCAGTACGAGCAGTACTTC.

The CDR3 is CASSGLAGGPLGTDTQYF. CDR3 DNA sequence: TGTGCCAGCAGTGGGTTAGCGGGGGGGCCTTTAGGCACAGATACGCAGTATTTT. This chain connects TRBV6-1 to TRBJ2-3; 11 nucleotides agree with TRBD2. V was pared by 4 bases and J by 1 base, with 10 bases of the junction left unmatched. Germline V CDR1 and CDR2: MNHNS, SASEGT. The CDR3 loop spans 18 amino acids.

This chain connects TRBV9 to TRBJ2-4; TRBD1 might be the D (6 bases). The CDR3 has 14 amino acids. Germline V gene sequence: CDR1 SGDLS, CDR2 YYNGEE. V lost 2 bases and J lost 9, with 15 bases in between. The CDR3 DNA sequence: TGTGCCAGCAGCGTCGGGCAGGGGTTCGGCATTCAGTACTTC. Translation: CASSVGQGFGIQYF.

The chain recombines TRBV28 with TRBJ1-5; no firm D call. This CDR3 comprises 15 residues. V was pared by 5 bases and J by 0 bases, with 11 bases between. Germline V gene sequence: CDR1 MDHEN, CDR2 SYDVKM. Here the CDR3 reads CASSPTDGSNQPQHF. The CDR3 nucleotides are TGTGCCAGCAGTCCCACAGACGGTAGCAATCAGCCCCAGCATTTT.

The chain has TRBV5-6 and TRBJ1-1; D gene unclear. The CDR3 extends over 12 amino acids. V shed 7 bases and J shed 3 bases, with 10 bases lying between them. From germline, CDR1 is SGHDT and CDR2 YYEEEE. CDR3 nucleotide sequence: TGTGCCAGCGTTGGCGGGGACACTGAAGCTTTCTTT. This codes for CASVGGDTEAFF.

This chain connects TRBV7-2 to TRBJ1-2; weak D call: TRBD1 (5 bases). The germline CDR1 and CDR2 sequences are SGHTA and FQGNSA. There are 15 residues in the CDR3. V lost 4 bases and J 2 bases, leaving 14 bases between the germline ends. CDR3 protein: CASSSPGRANYGYTF. The CDR3 DNA reads as TGTGCCAGCAGCTCGCCGGGCAGGGCAAACTATGGCTACACCTTC.

The rearrangement joins TRBV6-1 to TRBJ1-5; a possible D gene is TRBD1 (5 bases). Trimming cost V 2 bases and J 3 bases, with 14 bases left between them. The germline V gene has CDR1 MNHNS and CDR2 SASEGT. The CDR3 extends over 16 amino acids. The DNA of the CDR3 is TGTGCCAGCAGTGAATCGGACGGAGGGGTCAATCAGCCCCAGCATTTT. Protein: CASSESDGGVNQPQHF.

This clone has a count of ten or more. The chain is built from TRBV4-2 and TRBJ2-2, with 10 bases aligning to TRBD1. Germline values: CDR1 LGHNA, CDR2 YNFKEQ. CDR3 length equals 15 residues. V dropped 3 bases and J dropped 3; count of bases not matched to a gene: 1. The CDR3 DNA reads TGTGCCAGCAGCCACGGGACAGGGGACACCGGGGAGCTGTTTTTT. Translation gives CASSHGTGDTGELFF.

V and J are TRBV4-2 and TRBJ2-6, with D possibly matching TRBD1 (6 bases). CDR3 size: 18 residues. Looked up from germline, CDR1 is LGHNA and CDR2 is YNFKEQ. V lost 0 bases to trimming and J lost 0 bases, with 12 bases between them. CDR3: CASSQDGQILSGANVLTF. CDR3 nucleotide sequence: TGTGCCAGCAGCCAAGATGGACAGATCCTCTCTGGGGCCAACGTCCTGACTTTC.

The count of this clone is one. The chain combines TRBV9 with TRBJ1-3, with D possibly TRBD1 on 5 matching bases. The CDR3 contains 15 residues. The V gene lost 0 bases and the J gene lost 4 bases, with 11 bases spanning the gap. Germline V gene sequence: CDR1 SGDLS, CDR2 YYNGEE. CDR3 sequence (DNA): TGTGCCAGCAGCGTAGATCAGGGCGCAGGAAACACCATATATTTT. Amino acids: CASSVDQGAGNTIYF.

This clone was seen a single time. This chain links TRBV5-1 with TRBJ1-4; D not certain. Germline CDR1 reads SGHRS; CDR2 reads YFSETQ. The ends were cut back, 0 bases at V and 2 bases at J, with 26 bases in the middle. This CDR3 has 21 amino acids. CDR3 nucleotide sequence: TGCGCCAGCAGCTTGGCGGGCCGGAGGGTCTCGCGTGGGGAGACTAATGAAAAACTGTTTTTT. Amino acid sequence: CASSLAGRRVSRGETNEKLFF.

For this clone: Within the sample, other DNA sequences also encode this same CDR3. The chain couples TRBV2 to TRBJ1-1; TRBD1 might be the D (6 bases). The V end was cut by 5 bases, the J end by 1 base, with 14 bases between. Germline assignment: CDR1 SNHLY and CDR2 FYNNEI. The CDR3 consists of 15 residues. The CDR3 sequence is CASSRDTAENTEAFF. As DNA, the CDR3 is TGTGCCAGCAGTCGGGACACAGCCGAGAACACTGAAGCTTTCTTT.

The J gene is TRBJ2-3, the V gene TRBV6-6; TRBD2 aligns across 9 bases. The CDR3 is 16 amino acids. V dropped 6 bases and J dropped 4; count of bases not matched to a gene: 11. The V gene's germline CDR1 is MNHNY and CDR2 SVGAGI (reference sequence). The DNA of the CDR3 is TGTGCCAGCAGGTCACAGGGCGGGGGGGCCGCAGATACGCAGTATTTT. Protein product: CASRSQGGGAADTQYF.

The rearrangement joins TRBV9 to TRBJ2-1, with 8 bases fitting TRBD1. In germline, CDR1 is SGDLS, CDR2 YYNGEE. The junction had 4 bases not matched to a gene; V was cut back by 3 bases and J by 2 bases. The CDR3 contains 15 residues. For the CDR3, the DNA is TGTGCCAGCAGCGGACAGGGGTTCCCCTACAATGAGCAGTTCTTC. Protein product: CASSGQGFPYNEQFF.